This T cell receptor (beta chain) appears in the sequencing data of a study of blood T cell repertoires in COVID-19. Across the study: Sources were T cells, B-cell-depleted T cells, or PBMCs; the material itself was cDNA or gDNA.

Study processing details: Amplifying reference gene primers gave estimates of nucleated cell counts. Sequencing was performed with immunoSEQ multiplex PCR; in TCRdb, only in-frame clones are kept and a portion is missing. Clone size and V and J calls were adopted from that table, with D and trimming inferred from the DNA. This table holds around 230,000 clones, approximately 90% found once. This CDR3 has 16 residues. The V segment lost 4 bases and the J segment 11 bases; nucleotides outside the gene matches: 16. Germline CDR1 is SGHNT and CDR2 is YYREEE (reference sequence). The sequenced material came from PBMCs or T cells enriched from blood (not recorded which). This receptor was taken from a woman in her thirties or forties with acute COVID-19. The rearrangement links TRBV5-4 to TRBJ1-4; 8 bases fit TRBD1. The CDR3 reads CASSQPKGQGGGKLFF. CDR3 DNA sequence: TGTGCCAGCAGCCAACCAAAAGGACAGGGAGGGGGGAAACTGTTTTTT.